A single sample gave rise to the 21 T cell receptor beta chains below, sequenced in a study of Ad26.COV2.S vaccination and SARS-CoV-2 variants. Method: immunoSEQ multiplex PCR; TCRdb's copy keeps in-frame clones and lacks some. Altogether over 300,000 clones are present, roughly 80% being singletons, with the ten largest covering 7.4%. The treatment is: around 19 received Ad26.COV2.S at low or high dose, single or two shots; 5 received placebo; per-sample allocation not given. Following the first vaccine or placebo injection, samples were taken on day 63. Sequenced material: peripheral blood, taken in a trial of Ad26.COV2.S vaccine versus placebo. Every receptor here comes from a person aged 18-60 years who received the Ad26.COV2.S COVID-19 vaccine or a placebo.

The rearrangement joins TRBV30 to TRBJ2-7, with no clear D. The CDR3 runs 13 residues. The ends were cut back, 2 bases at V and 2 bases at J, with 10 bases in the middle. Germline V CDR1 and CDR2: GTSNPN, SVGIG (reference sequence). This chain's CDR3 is CAWSPHGTYEQYF. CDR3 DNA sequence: TGTGCCTGGAGTCCTCATGGAACCTACGAGCAGTACTTC. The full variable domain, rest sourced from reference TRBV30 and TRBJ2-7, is SQTIHQWPATLVQPVGSPLSLECTVEGTSNPNLYWYRQAAGRGLQLLFYSVGIGQISSEVPQNLSASRPQDRQFILSSKKLLLSDSGFYLCAWSPHGTYEQYFGPGTRLTVT.

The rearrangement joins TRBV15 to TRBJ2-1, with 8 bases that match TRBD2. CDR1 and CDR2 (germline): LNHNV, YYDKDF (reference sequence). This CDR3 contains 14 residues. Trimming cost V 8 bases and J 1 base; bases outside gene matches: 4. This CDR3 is CATRGGGSYNEQFF. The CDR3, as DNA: TGTGCCACCCGGGGCGGGGGGTCCTACAATGAGCAGTTCTTC.

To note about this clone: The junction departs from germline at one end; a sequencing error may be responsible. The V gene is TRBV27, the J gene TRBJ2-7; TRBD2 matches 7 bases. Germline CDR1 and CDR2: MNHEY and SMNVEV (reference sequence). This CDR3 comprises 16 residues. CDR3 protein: CASSLSPRGGAHEQYF. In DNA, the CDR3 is TGTGCCAGCAGTCTATCTCCCCGGGGAGGGGCCCACGAGCAGTACTTC.

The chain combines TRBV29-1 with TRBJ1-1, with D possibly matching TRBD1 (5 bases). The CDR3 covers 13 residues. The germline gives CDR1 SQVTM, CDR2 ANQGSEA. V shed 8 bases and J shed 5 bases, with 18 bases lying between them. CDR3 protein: CSSRGRAVTEAFF. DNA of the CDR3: TGCAGCTCCCGCGGCAGGGCGGTTACTGAAGCTTTCTTT.

The CDR3 here is CASSIGAGDTDTQYF. The CDR3 DNA follows: TGTGCCAGTAGTATCGGGGCGGGAGACACAGATACGCAGTATTTT. This chain connects TRBV19 to TRBJ2-3, with 7 bases lining up with TRBD2. The CDR3 is 15 residues long. Germline-derived CDR1 and CDR2 are LNHDA and SQIVND (reference sequence). Trimming at V came to 3 bases and at J to 2 bases, leaving 5 bases not matched to a gene.

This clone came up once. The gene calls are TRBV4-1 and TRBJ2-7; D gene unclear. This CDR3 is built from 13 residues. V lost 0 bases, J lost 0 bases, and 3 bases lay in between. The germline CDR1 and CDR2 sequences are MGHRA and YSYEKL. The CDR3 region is CASSQENSYEQYF. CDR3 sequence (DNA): TGCGCCAGCAGCCAAGAGAACTCCTACGAGCAGTACTTC.

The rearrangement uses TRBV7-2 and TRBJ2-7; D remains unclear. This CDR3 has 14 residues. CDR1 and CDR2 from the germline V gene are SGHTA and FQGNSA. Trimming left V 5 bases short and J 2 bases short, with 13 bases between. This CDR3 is CASSPFGGAYEQYF. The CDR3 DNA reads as TGTGCCAGCAGCCCGTTCGGTGGGGCCTACGAGCAGTACTTC.

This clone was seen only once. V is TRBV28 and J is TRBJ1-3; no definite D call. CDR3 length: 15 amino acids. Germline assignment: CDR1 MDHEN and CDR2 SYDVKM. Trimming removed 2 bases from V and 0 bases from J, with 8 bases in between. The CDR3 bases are TGTGCCAGCAGTTTACTGCGAACCTCTGGAAACACCATATATTTT. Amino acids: CASSLLRTSGNTIYF.

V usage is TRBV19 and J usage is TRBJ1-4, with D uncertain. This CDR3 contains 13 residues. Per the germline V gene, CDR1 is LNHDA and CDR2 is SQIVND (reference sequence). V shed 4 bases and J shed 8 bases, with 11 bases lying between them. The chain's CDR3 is CASSRSSREKLFF. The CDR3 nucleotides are TGTGCCAGTAGTAGATCCTCTCGGGAAAAACTGTTTTTT.

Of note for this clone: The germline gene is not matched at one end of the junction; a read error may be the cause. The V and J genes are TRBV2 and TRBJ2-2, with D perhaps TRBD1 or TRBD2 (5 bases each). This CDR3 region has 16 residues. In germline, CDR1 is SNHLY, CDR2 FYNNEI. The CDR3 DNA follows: TGTGCCAGCAGCGAAGGGGTCCAGAGCGGTACGGTCGAGCTGTTTTTT. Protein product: CASSEGVQSGTVELFF.

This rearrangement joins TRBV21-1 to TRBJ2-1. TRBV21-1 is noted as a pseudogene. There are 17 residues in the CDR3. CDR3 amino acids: CASSKGEGVENYNEQFF. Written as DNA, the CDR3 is TGTGCCAGCAGCAAGGGGGAAGGGGTCGAAAACTACAATGAGCAGTTCTTC.

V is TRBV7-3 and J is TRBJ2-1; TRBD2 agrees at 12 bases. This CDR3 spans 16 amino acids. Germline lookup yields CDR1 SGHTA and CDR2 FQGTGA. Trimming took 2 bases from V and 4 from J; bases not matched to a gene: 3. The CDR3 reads CASSLYGLAGYNEQFF. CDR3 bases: TGTGCCAGCAGCTTATATGGACTAGCGGGATACAATGAGCAGTTCTTC.

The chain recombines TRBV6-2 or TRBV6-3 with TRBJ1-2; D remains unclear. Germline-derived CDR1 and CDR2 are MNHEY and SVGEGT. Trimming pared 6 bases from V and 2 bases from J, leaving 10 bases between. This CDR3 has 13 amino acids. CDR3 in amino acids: CASSPALNYGYTF. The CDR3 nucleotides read TGTGCCAGCAGCCCAGCCTTGAACTATGGCTACACCTTC.

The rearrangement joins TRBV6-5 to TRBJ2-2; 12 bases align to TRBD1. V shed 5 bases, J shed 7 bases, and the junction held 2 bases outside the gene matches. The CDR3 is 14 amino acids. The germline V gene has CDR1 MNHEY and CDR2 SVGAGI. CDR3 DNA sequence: TGTGCCAGCAGTAGGGACAGGGGGCTCGGGGAGCTGTTTTTT. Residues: CASSRDRGLGELFF.

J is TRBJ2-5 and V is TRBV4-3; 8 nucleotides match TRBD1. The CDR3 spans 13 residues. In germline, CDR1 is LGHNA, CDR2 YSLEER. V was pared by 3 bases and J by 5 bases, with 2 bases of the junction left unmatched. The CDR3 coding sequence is TGCGCCAGCAGCCAGGACAGGGCTGAGACCCAGTACTTC. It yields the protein CASSQDRAETQYF.

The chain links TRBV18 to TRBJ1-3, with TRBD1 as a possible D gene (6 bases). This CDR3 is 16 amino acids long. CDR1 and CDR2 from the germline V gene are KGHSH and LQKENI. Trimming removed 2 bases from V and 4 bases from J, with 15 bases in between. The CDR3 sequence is CASSPATGSSGNTIYF. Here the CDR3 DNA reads TGTGCCAGCTCACCAGCCACAGGGTCGTCGGGAAACACCATATATTTT.

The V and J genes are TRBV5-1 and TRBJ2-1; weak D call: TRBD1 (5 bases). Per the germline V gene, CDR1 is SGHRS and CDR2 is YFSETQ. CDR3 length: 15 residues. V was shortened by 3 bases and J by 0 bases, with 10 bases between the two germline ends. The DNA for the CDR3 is TGCGCCAGCAGCTCTTCAGGGATCTCCTACAATGAGCAGTTCTTC. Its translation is CASSSSGISYNEQFF. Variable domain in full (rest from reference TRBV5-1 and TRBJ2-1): KAGVTQTPRYLIKTRGQQVTLSCSPISGHRSVSWYQQTPGQGLQFLFEYFSETQRNKGNFPGRFSGRQFSNSRSEMNVSTLELGDSALYLCASSSSGISYNEQFFGPGTRLTVL.

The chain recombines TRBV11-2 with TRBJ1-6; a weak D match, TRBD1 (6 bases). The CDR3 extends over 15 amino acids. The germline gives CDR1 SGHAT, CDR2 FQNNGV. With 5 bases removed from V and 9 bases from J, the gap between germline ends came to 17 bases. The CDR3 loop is CASSAEGGNGSPLHF. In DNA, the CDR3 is TGTGCCAGCAGCGCTGAGGGGGGGAATGGTTCACCCCTCCACTTT.

Here the CDR3 DNA reads TGTGCCAGCAGCTTGACAGGTGTTGGACCTGAAAGAGCTTTCTTT. This codes for CASSLTGVGPERAFF. The chain couples TRBV5-4 to TRBJ1-1; maybe TRBD1 (5 bases). Trimming removed 1 base at V and 10 bases at J, with 20 bases between. Germline values: CDR1 SGHNT, CDR2 YYREEE (reference sequence). The CDR3 has 15 residues.

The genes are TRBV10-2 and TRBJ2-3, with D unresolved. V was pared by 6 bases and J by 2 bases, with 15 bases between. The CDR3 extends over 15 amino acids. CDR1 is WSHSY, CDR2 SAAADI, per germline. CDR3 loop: CASRDPSGSTDTQYF. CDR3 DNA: TGCGCCAGCAGGGACCCGAGTGGGTCCACAGATACGCAGTATTTT.

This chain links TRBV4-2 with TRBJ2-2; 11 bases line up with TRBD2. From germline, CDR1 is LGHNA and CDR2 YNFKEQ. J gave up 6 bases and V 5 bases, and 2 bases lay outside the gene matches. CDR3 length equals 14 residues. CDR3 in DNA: TGTGCCAGCAGCGTAGCGGGGGGGCCCGGGGAGCTGTTTTTT. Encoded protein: CASSVAGGPGELFF.